Described below is a single T cell receptor beta chain sequence and its context. Only a few counts were recorded for this clonotype. No antigen is known for it. No base qualities exist here, and no much larger clone lies one base off it. Sample time point, as interpreted from the label and publication: patch test 3, about 24 weeks after DPC sensitization. The treatment or condition label, read with the paper, signifies: therapeutic diphenylcyclopropenone sensitization with weekly scalp DPC. At every patch-test visit, the blood draw took place before the patch test was put on. Patients were considered eligible if aged 18 to 70, diagnosed with alopecia and deemed suitable for DPC therapy, and patients were excluded if pregnant. Total RNA was extracted from unfractionated whole blood collected in Tempus Blood RNA tubes. This sample is part of a study of human T cells and chemical hapten exposure (dated by TCRdb to the early 2020s). General notes on the study: For sensitization, 2% DPC in acetone was applied to a 2 cm by 2 cm area of upper inner arm skin. Patients additionally received weekly therapeutic DPC doses to the scalp throughout the roughly 25-week study period. Patch testing was done on the upper back using Finn chambers containing 0.01% DPC, and results were scored after 6 days according to International Contact Dermatitis Research Group standards. Most of the patients in the cohort were female, and the cohort covered alopecia areata with under or over 50% scalp involvement, alopecia totalis and alopecia universalis. Libraries were pooled for sequencing, and per-sample TCR yields varied mainly because of small differences in library volumes within the pool. Peripheral blood TCR repertoire changes were tracked in vivo in alopecia patients during primary and secondary sensitization to the hapten diphenylcyclopropenone (DPC). Patient blood was sampled pre-sensitization (week 0) and at 2, 6 and about 24 weeks after DPC sensitization. Blood for TCR sequencing was provided by twenty-nine alopecia patients at one to four time points (pre-sensitization, 2, 6 and 24 weeks). Points the paper makes about the study in general: Alopecia, a presumed autoimmune disease, was present in all patients, so the immune response of the patients might differ from that of healthy individuals. The number of TCRs above 1 in 1000 frequency did not change with DPC sensitization; there was no evidence of global repertoire structure alterations. Expanded TCRs formed significantly more large CDR3 similarity clusters than pre-sensitization or healthy control sets, consistent with antigen-driven responses. The number of PT1 expanded TCRs positively correlated with patch test score, significant at thresholds 8, 16 and 32 but not 4. Repeated subsampling changed both the strength of the expansion versus patch-test correlation and the threshold at which that correlation became significant.

Library prep was done by RACE. Sequencing took place on a NextSeq 500. During library preparation, unique molecular identifiers were attached to individual cDNA molecules so that TCRs could be counted in a quantitative, reproducible way. Each blood RNA sample was used to sequence both TCR alpha and TCR beta chains. From the authors' description of their analysis: The median number of TCRs per sample was roughly 98,000, ranging from about 20,000 to 750,000. The Decombinator software suite was used to annotate the V, J and CDR3 of the TCR reads. For PS versus PT1 abundance plots, all samples were subsampled to the same number of TCRs (28,000). Expanded TCRs were defined as absent before sensitization and observed at least eight times at the 2-week time point. The public reads were run again by TCRdb, first through fastp at Q25 and then through MiXCR, and only productive beta chains were kept. Rows with a matching CDR3 protein are joined into one entry that keeps the most common DNA and genes. TCRdb's processing, not the authors', yielded these V and J calls. For this sample there are over 100,000 distinct CDR3 sequences; around 11% appear just once. The ten largest clonotypes hold 2% to 2.5% of the sample.

Spanning cysteine to phenylalanine, the CDR3 consists of 14 amino acids. The entry retains the CDR3 DNA only, 42 bases that are in frame from base 1. The germline V gene supplies CDR1 SGHRS and CDR2 YFSETQ. Deletion took 8 bases off V and 0 bases off J, with a span of 12 bases between the germline ends. The material sequenced was whole blood, taken in connection with sensitization to the hapten diphenylcyclopropenone (DPC). The V gene is TRBV5-1 and the J gene is TRBJ1-3, and perhaps TRBD1 as D gene, on 5 matching bases. The receptor comes from a woman in her forties or fifties with alopecia areata. Some clones in this sample may be carry-over from other donors' samples. The CDR3 region reads CARGDGSSGNTIYF. In nucleotides, the sequence is TGCGCCAGAGGGGACGGAAGCTCTGGAAACACCATATATTTT.